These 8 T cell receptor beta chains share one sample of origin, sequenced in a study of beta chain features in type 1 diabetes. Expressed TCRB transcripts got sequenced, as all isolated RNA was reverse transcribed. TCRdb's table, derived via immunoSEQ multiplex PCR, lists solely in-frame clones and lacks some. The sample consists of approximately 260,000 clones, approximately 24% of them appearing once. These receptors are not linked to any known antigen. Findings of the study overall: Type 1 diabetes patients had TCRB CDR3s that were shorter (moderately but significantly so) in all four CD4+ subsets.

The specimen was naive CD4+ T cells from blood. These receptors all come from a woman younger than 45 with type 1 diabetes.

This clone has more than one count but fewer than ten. CDR3 loop: CASSLGRGPDTQYF. Written as DNA, the CDR3 is TGTGCCAGCAGCTTAGGCAGGGGCCCAGATACGCAGTATTTT. The V and J genes are TRBV7-3 and TRBJ2-3; possible D gene TRBD1, 6 bases. CDR3 length: 14 amino acids. Trimming removed 2 bases at V and 4 bases at J, with 10 bases between. Germline V gene sequence: CDR1 SGHTA, CDR2 FQGTGA. Full variable domain (remainder filled in from reference TRBV7-3 and TRBJ2-3): GAGVSQTPSNKVTEKGKYVELRCDPISGHTALYWYRQSLGQGPEFLIYFQGTGAADDSGLPNDRFFAVRPEGSVSTLKIQRTERGDSAVYLCASSLGRGPDTQYFGPGTRLTVL.

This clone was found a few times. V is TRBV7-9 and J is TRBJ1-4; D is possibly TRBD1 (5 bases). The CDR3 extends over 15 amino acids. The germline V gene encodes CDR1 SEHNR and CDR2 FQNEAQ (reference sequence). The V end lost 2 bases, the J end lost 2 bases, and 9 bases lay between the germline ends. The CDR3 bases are TGTGCCAGCAGCTTAAGCGGGGCGACTAATGAAAAACTGTTTTTT. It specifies CASSLSGATNEKLFF.

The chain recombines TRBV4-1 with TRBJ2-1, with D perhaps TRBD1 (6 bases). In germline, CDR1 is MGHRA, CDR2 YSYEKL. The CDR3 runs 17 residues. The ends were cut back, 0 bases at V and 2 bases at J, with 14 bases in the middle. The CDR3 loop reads CASSQDRGRGTYNEQFF. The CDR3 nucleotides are TGCGCCAGCAGCCAAGATCGCGGCAGGGGAACCTACAATGAGCAGTTCTTC.

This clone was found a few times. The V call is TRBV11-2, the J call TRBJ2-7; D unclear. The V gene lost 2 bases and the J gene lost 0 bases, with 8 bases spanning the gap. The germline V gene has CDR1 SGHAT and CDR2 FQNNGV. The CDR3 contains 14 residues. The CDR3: CASSLPPVSYEQYF. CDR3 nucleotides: TGTGCCAGCAGCTTACCCCCAGTCTCCTACGAGCAGTACTTC.

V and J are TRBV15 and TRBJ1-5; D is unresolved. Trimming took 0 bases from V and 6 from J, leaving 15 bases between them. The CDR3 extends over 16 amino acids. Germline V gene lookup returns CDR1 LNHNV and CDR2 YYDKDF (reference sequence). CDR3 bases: TGTGCCACCAGCAGAGATGCCCCCGGGATGGGTCAGCCCCAGCATTTT. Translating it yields CATSRDAPGMGQPQHF.

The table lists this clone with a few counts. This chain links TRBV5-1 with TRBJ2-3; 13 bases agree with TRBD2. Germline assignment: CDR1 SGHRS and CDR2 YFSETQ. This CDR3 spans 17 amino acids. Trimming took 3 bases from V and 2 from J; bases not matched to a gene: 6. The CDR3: CASSSGLAGVPTDTQYF. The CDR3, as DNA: TGCGCCAGCAGCTCTGGACTAGCGGGAGTTCCCACAGATACGCAGTATTTT.

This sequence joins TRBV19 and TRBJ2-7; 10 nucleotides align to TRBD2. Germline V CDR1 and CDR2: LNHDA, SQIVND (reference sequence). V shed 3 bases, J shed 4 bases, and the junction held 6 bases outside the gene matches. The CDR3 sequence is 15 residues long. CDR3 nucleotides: TGTGCCAGTAGTATGACCAGCGGGAGGGGATACGAGCAGTACTTC. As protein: CASSMTSGRGYEQYF.

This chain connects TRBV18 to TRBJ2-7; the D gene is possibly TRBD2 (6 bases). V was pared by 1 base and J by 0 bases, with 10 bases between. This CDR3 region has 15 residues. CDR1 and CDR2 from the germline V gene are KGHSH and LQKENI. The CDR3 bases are TGTGCCAGCTCACCACAGGAGGGTAGCTCCTACGAGCAGTACTTC. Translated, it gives CASSPQEGSSYEQYF.